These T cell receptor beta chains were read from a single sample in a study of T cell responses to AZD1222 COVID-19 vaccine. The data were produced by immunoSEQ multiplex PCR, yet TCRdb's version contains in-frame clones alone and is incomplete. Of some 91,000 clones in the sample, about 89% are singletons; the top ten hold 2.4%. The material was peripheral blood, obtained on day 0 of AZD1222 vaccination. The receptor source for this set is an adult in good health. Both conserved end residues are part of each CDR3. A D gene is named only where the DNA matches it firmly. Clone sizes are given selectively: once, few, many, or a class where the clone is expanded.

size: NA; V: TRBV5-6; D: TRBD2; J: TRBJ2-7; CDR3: CASSLAFGEGTYYEQYF; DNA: TGTGCCAGCAGCTTGGCGTTTGGGGAGGGGACTTACTACGAGCAGTACTTC
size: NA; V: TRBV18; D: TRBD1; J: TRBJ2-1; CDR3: CASSPGQTEQFF; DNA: TGTGCCAGCTCACCGGGACAGACTGAGCAGTTCTTC
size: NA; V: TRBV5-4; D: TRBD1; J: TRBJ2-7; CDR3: CASSSPGQTYEQYF; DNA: TGTGCCAGCAGCTCCCCGGGACAGACCTACGAGCAGTACTTC
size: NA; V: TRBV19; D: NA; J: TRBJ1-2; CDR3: CASSVNPGTNYGYTF; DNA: TGTGCCAGTAGTGTAAACCCCGGGACCAACTATGGCTACACCTTC
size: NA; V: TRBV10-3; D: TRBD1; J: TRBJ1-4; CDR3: CAISDGTDNEKLFF; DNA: TGTGCCATCAGTGACGGGACAGATAATGAAAAACTGTTTTTT
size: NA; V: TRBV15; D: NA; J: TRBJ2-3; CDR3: CATRGPSTDTQYF; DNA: TGTGCCACCAGAGGGCCTAGCACAGATACGCAGTATTTT
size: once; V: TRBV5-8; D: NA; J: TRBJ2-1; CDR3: CASSRGLPSSYNEQFF; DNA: TGTGCCAGCAGCCGGGGGCTACCGAGCTCCTACAATGAGCAGTTCTTC
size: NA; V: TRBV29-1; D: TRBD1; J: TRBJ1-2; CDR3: CSAGGTGGPPTF; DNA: TGCAGCGCCGGTGGGACAGGGGGCCCCCCCACCTTC
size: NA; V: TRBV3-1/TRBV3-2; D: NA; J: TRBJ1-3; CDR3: CASSQESKPGNTIYF; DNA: TGTGCCAGCAGCCAAGAGTCCAAACCTGGAAACACCATATATTTT
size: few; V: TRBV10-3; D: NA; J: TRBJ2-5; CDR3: CAISEGGGESQETQYF; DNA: TGTGCCATCAGTGAGGGCGGCGGGGAGAGCCAAGAGACCCAGTACTTC
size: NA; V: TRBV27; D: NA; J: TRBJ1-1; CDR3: CASSLSGTQVWAEAFF; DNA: TGTGCCAGCAGTTTAAGTGGGACCCAGGTATGGGCTGAAGCTTTCTTT
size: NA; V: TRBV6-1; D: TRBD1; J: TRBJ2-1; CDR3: CASSEGTGFSHEQFF; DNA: TGTGCCAGCAGTGAAGGGACAGGGTTCTCACATGAGCAGTTCTTC
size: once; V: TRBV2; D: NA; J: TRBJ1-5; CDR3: CASSENPGVGTQPQHF; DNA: TGTGCCAGCAGTGAAAATCCAGGGGTCGGCACTCAGCCCCAGCATTTT
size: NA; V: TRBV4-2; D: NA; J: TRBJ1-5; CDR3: CASSHEKGKGGNQPQHF; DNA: TGTGCCAGCAGCCATGAAAAGGGGAAGGGGGGCAATCAGCCCCAGCATTTT
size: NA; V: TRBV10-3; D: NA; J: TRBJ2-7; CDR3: CAIGGRAYEQYF; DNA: TGTGCCATCGGCGGTAGAGCCTACGAGCAGTACTTC
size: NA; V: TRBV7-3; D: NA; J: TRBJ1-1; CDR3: CASSLSAQGSSFF; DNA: TGTGCCAGCAGCTTATCGGCGCAGGGTAGTTCTTTCTTT
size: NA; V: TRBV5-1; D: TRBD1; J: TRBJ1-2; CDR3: CASSQNTGGTNYGYTF; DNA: TGCGCCAGCAGCCAAAACACAGGGGGCACCAACTATGGCTACACCTTC
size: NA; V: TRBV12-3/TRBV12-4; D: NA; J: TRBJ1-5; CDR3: CASSGQGQPQHF; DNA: TGTGCCAGCAGTGGGCAGGGTCAGCCCCAGCATTTT
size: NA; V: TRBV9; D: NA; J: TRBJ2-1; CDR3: CASSVGKATRPGNNEQFF; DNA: TGTGCCAGCAGCGTAGGAAAGGCTACCAGGCCAGGGAACAATGAGCAGTTCTTC
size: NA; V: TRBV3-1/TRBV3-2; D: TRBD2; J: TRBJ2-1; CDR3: CASSQGLAGDHEQFF; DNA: TGTGCCAGCAGCCAAGGCCTAGCGGGAGATCATGAGCAGTTCTTC
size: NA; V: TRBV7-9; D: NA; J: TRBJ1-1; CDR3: CASSFSGTEAFF; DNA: TGTGCCAGCAGCTTTTCTGGCACTGAAGCTTTCTTT
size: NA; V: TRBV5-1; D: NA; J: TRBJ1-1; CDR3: CASSSSSPITEAFF; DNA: TGCGCCAGCAGCTCCTCCTCCCCGATCACTGAAGCTTTCTTT
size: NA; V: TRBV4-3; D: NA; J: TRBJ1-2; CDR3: CASSQGAQLLYGYTF; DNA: TGCGCCAGCAGCCAAGGGGCTCAGCTTCTCTATGGCTACACCTTC
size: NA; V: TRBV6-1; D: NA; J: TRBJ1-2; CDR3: CASSEEGSPFYGYTF; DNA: TGTGCCAGCAGTGAAGAGGGCAGTCCCTTCTATGGCTACACCTTC
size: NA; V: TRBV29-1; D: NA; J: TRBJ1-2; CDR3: CSVDSYNYGYTF; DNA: TGCAGCGTTGACAGCTACAACTATGGCTACACCTTC
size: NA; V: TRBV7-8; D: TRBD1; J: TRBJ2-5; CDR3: CASSLVFTRDRVKETQYF; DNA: TGTGCCAGCAGCTTAGTTTTTACCCGGGACAGGGTGAAAGAGACCCAGTACTTC
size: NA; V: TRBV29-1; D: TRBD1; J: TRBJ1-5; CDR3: CSVVVTGGVDQPQHF; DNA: TGCAGCGTTGTGGTAACAGGGGGGGTGGATCAGCCCCAGCATTTT
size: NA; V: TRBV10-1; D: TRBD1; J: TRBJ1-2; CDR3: CASSEGQGYGYTF; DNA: TGCGCCAGCAGTGAGGGACAGGGGTATGGCTACACCTTC
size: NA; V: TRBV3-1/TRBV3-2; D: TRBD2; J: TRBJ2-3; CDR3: CASSQGLGGGGYTQYF; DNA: TGTGCCAGCAGCCAAGGATTGGGTGGCGGGGGGTATACGCAGTATTTT
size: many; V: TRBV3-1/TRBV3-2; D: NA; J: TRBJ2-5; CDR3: CASSQALAAQETQYF; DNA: TGTGCCAGCAGCCAAGCGTTAGCGGCTCAAGAGACCCAGTACTTC
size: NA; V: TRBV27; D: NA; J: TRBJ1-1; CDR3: CASSYLSGNTEAFF; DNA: TGTGCCAGCAGTTATCTTTCAGGGAACACTGAAGCTTTCTTT
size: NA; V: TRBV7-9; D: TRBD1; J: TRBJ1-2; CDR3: CASSLKKQGAGYGYTF; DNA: TGTGCCAGCAGCTTAAAGAAACAGGGGGCAGGATATGGCTACACCTTC
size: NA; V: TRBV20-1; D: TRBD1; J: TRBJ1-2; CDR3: CSASGGQGPYGYTF; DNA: TGCAGTGCTAGTGGGGGACAGGGACCCTATGGCTACACCTTC
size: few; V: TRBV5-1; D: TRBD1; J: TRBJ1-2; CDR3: CASSPGRTGGDLDYGYTF; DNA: TGCGCCAGCAGCCCCGGGCGGACAGGGGGCGACTTAGACTATGGCTACACCTTC
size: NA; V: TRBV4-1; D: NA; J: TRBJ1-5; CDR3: CASSQDVTNQPQHF; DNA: TGCGCCAGCAGCCAAGACGTCACCAATCAGCCCCAGCATTTT
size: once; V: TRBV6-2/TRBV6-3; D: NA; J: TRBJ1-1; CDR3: CASSFRALNTEAFF; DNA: TGTGCCAGCAGTTTCCGGGCCTTGAACACTGAAGCTTTCTTT
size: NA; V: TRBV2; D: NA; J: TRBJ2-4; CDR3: CASRPFSWGGKNIQYF; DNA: TGTGCCAGCAGACCGTTCTCCTGGGGTGGCAAAAACATTCAGTACTTC
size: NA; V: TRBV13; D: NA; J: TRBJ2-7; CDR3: CASSLQGRQYF; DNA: TGTGCCAGCAGCCTACAGGGTAGGCAGTACTTC
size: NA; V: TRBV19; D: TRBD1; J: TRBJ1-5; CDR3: CANDRDQPQHF; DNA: TGTGCCAACGACAGGGATCAGCCCCAGCATTTT
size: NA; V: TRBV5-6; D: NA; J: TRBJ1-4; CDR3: CASSTGQTATNEKLFF; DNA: TGTGCCAGCAGCACAGGACAGACTGCAACTAATGAAAAACTGTTTTTT
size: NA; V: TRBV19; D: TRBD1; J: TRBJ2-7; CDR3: CASSIGTGDYEQYF; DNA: TGTGCCAGTAGTATAGGGACAGGAGACTACGAGCAGTACTTC
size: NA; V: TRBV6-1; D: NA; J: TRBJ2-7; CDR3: CASSEAPGTYEQYF; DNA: TGTGCCAGCAGTGAAGCGCCAGGGACCTACGAGCAGTACTTC
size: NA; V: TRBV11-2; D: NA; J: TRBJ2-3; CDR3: CASSLASGRRFTDTQYF; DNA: TGTGCCAGCAGCTTAGCAAGTGGCAGAAGATTCACAGATACGCAGTATTTT
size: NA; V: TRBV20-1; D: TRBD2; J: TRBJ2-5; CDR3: CSVAGDETQYF; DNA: TGCAGTGTAGCGGGGGATGAGACCCAGTACTTC
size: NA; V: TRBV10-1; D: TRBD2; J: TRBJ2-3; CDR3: CASSEKGLGTDTQYF; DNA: TGCGCCAGCAGTGAGAAGGGACTAGGCACAGATACGCAGTATTTT
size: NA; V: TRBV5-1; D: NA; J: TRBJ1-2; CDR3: CASSLEMGADTF; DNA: TGCGCCAGCAGCTTGGAAATGGGGGCCGACACCTTC
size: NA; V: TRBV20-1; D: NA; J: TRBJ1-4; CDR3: CSARSNEKLFF; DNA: TGCAGTGCTAGAAGTAATGAAAAACTGTTTTTT
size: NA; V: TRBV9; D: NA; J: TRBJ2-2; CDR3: CASSLGASTGELFF; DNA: TGTGCCAGCAGCTTAGGGGCTAGCACCGGGGAGCTGTTTTTT
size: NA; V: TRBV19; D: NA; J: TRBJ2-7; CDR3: CATTDSYEQYF; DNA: TGTGCCACCACAGACAGCTACGAGCAGTACTTC
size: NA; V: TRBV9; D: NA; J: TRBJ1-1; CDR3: CASSVQGHTEAFF; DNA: TGTGCCAGCAGCGTACAGGGCCACACTGAAGCTTTCTTT
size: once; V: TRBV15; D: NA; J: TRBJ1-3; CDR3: CATSPIVQESGNTIYF; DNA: TGTGCCACCAGCCCTATTGTACAGGAGTCTGGAAACACCATATATTTT
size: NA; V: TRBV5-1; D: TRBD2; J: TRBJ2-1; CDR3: CASSPPGTSGSYNEQFF; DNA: TGCGCCAGCAGCCCGCCCGGGACTAGCGGGTCCTACAATGAGCAGTTCTTC
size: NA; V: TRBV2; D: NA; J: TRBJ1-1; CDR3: CASTDRGAGTEAFF; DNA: TGTGCCAGCACCGACCGAGGGGCCGGGACTGAAGCTTTCTTT
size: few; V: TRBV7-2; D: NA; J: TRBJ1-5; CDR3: CASTVRGGGSNQPQHF; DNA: TGTGCCAGCACCGTTAGGGGTGGGGGAAGCAATCAGCCCCAGCATTTT
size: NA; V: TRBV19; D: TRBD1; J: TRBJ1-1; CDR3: CASSAQGARTEAFF; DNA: TGTGCCAGTAGTGCACAGGGGGCGCGAACTGAAGCTTTCTTT
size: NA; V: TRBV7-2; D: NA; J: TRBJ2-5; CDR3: CASSPLPGVKTQYF; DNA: TGTGCCAGCAGCCCTCTACCGGGGGTAAAGACCCAGTACTTC
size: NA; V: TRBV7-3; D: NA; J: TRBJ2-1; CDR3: CASSLEGGHEQFF; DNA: TGTGCCAGCAGCTTAGAGGGTGGGCATGAGCAGTTCTTC